Each of the 14 T cell receptor beta chains below was sequenced from the same sample in a study of cytomegalovirus exposure and HLA in healthy donors. The PCR ran on 60 Vbeta and 13 Jbeta primers. The assay was immunoSEQ multiplex PCR, and TCRdb's table has in-frame clones only and misses some. The data hold some 150,000 clones, with less than 90% observed a single time. The material sequenced was PBMCs. The source is a middle-aged man in good health and CMV-seronegative.

The rearrangement joins TRBV5-4 to TRBJ1-1; TRBD1 might be the D (6 bases). CDR1 is SGHNT and CDR2 is YYREEE in the germline V gene (reference sequence). CDR3 length: 16 amino acids. V lost 4 bases to trimming and J lost 1 base, with 17 bases between them. The CDR3 bases are TGTGCCAGCAGCCCGGGTGGGGGGGCCGGGAACACTGAAGCTTTCTTT. It is translated as CASSPGGGAGNTEAFF.

V is TRBV6-1 and J is TRBJ1-2; 7 nucleotides line up with TRBD1. This CDR3 is 15 amino acids long. Germline CDR1 MNHNS, CDR2 SASEGT. Trimming at V came to 3 bases and at J to 2 bases, leaving 6 bases not matched to a gene. The CDR3 loop is CASSDWDSKNYGYTF. The CDR3 DNA sequence: TGTGCCAGCAGTGACTGGGACAGCAAAAACTATGGCTACACCTTC.

This clone was observed once. V and J are TRBV7-9 and TRBJ2-7; a weak D match, TRBD2 (5 bases). The CDR3 is made up of 15 amino acids. The germline V gene encodes CDR1 SEHNR and CDR2 FQNEAQ (reference sequence). The ends were cut back, 1 base at V and 4 bases at J, with 14 bases in the middle. Here the CDR3 reads CASSLVGSRGYEQYF. In DNA form, the CDR3 reads TGTGCCAGCAGCTTAGTTGGATCCCGGGGATACGAGCAGTACTTC.

The V gene is TRBV5-1, the J gene TRBJ2-3, with no clear D. The CDR3 runs 14 residues. V lost 1 base and J lost 6, with 12 bases in between. The germline V gene encodes CDR1 SGHRS and CDR2 YFSETQ. CDR3 sequence (DNA): TGCGCCAGCAGCTTGCATCTGGGCAGGGATACGCAGTATTTT. Its protein product is CASSLHLGRDTQYF.

CDR3 amino acids: CASSMTENTEAFF. CDR3 nucleotide sequence: TGTGCCAGTAGTATGACAGAGAACACTGAAGCTTTCTTT. The chain recombines TRBV19 with TRBJ1-1; maybe TRBD1 (5 bases). V shed 3 bases and J shed 1 base, with 6 bases lying between them. CDR1 is LNHDA and CDR2 is SQIVND in the germline V gene (reference sequence). The CDR3 covers 13 residues.

The rearrangement links TRBV19 to TRBJ2-3, with unresolved D. This CDR3 has 13 residues. With 3 bases removed from V and 4 bases from J, the gap between germline ends came to 8 bases. The germline V gene has CDR1 LNHDA and CDR2 SQIVND (reference sequence). CDR3 sequence: CASSMANPDTQYF. The CDR3 nucleotides are TGTGCCAGTAGTATGGCCAATCCAGATACGCAGTATTTT.

The rearrangement links TRBV4-3 to TRBJ2-5, with 10 nucleotides matching TRBD2. The ends lost 0 bases at V and 2 bases at J; junction bases unmatched: 6. From germline, CDR1 is LGHNA and CDR2 YSLEER. This CDR3 has 17 amino acids. Here the CDR3 DNA reads TGCGCCAGCAGCCAAGATCGGGGACTAGCGAAACAAGAGACCCAGTACTTC. This encodes CASSQDRGLAKQETQYF.

V is TRBV6-1 and J is TRBJ2-6, with D uncertain. The CDR3 runs to 10 residues. Trimming removed 10 bases from V and 13 bases from J, with 11 bases in between. Germline V gene data show CDR1 as MNHNS and CDR2 as SASEGT. The CDR3 DNA is TGTGCCACGAAGGTCGGGGTCCTGACTTTC. The encoded protein is CATKVGVLTF.

The chain combines TRBV18 with TRBJ2-7; D is possibly TRBD1 (6 bases). Germline V gene sequence: CDR1 KGHSH, CDR2 LQKENI. V was shortened by 3 bases and J by 2 bases, with 11 bases between the two germline ends. The CDR3 sequence is 14 residues long. CDR3 coding DNA: TGTGCCAGCTCACCTTGGACAGAGGCCTACGAGCAGTACTTC. It codes for CASSPWTEAYEQYF.

The chain recombines TRBV19 with TRBJ1-1; 9 bases match TRBD1. Germline assignment: CDR1 LNHDA and CDR2 SQIVND (reference sequence). Trimming cost V 5 bases and J 5 bases; bases outside gene matches: 3. This CDR3 is 13 amino acids long. This chain's CDR3 is CASSFGTGTEAFF. CDR3 DNA: TGTGCCAGTAGTTTTGGGACAGGGACTGAAGCTTTCTTT.

A word on this clone: This specimen includes other DNA sequences encoding the same CDR3. The rearrangement links TRBV27 to TRBJ1-5; D is unclear. Trimming left V 1 base short and J 4 bases short, with 8 bases between. The germline V gene has CDR1 MNHEY and CDR2 SMNVEV (reference sequence). CDR3 length equals 14 residues. In DNA, the CDR3 is TGTGCCAGCAGTTTATTGAGCGGGAATCAGCCCCAGCATTTT. This translates into CASSLLSGNQPQHF.

This clone was seen once. The J gene is TRBJ2-7, the V gene TRBV6-5, with 8 bases aligning to TRBD1. V lost 6 bases and J lost 1; bases outside the gene matches: 5. From germline, CDR1 is MNHEY and CDR2 SVGAGI. The CDR3 consists of 14 residues. CDR3 nucleotide sequence: TGTGCCAGCAGCCTCGACAGGGGTTCCTACGAGCAGTACTTC. Protein sequence: CASSLDRGSYEQYF.

V and J are TRBV5-1 and TRBJ2-3; TRBD2 aligns across 11 bases. V gave up 1 base and J gave up 6 bases; unmatched junction bases: 13. Per the germline V gene, CDR1 is SGHRS and CDR2 is YFSETQ. The CDR3 loop spans 18 amino acids. This CDR3 reads CASSLTAASGRPTDTQYF. Here the CDR3 DNA reads TGCGCCAGCAGCTTGACGGCGGCTAGCGGGAGGCCCACGGATACGCAGTATTTT.

V usage is TRBV2 and J usage is TRBJ2-1; 10 bases are shared with TRBD2. Germline assignment: CDR1 SNHLY and CDR2 FYNNEI. The ends lost 11 bases at V and 4 bases at J; junction bases unmatched: 5. The length of the CDR3 is 13 residues. The CDR3 loop is CAGTSGIYNEQFF. For the CDR3, the DNA is TGTGCCGGAACTAGCGGGATTTACAATGAGCAGTTCTTC.